A single sample gave rise to the 7 T cell receptor beta chains below, sequenced in a study of T cell responses to AZD1222 COVID-19 vaccine. Clones were read by immunoSEQ multiplex PCR, and TCRdb kept only the in-frame ones, dropping some. Of some 110,000 clones listed, 86% are singletons. The sample consisted of peripheral blood, taken 28 days after the second dose of the MenACWY control vaccine. The receptors derive from an adult who received the MenACWY meningococcal vaccine as a control.

In its sample, this clone was seen once. This chain uses TRBV9 with TRBJ2-1; D is ambiguous. Looked up from germline, CDR1 is SGDLS and CDR2 is YYNGEE. Trimming left V 0 bases short and J 4 bases short, with 14 bases between. CDR3 length equals 16 residues. The CDR3 bases are TGTGCCAGCAGCGTAGCTAACGGCTATAGGTACAATGAGCAGTTCTTC. This codes for CASSVANGYRYNEQFF.

The V gene is TRBV29-1, the J gene TRBJ2-3, with TRBD1 identical over 8 bases. CDR3 size: 15 residues. Germline values: CDR1 SQVTM, CDR2 ANQGSEA. With V trimmed by 6 bases and J by 3 bases, 11 bases remained unmatched. CDR3 bases: TGCAGCGTCGCGACAGGGGCAAGAGGGACAGATACGCAGTATTTT. It yields the protein CSVATGARGTDTQYF.

V and J are TRBV7-9 and TRBJ2-7; D is ambiguous. Germline loops: CDR1 SEHNR, CDR2 FQNEAQ (reference sequence). CDR3 length: 12 residues. V was pared by 1 base and J by 7 bases, with 8 bases between. The CDR3 DNA is TGTGCCAGCAGCTTAGATGATCGGGAGCAGTACTTC. This gives the protein CASSLDDREQYF.

V is TRBV4-3 and J is TRBJ2-1, with 8 nucleotides matching TRBD1. After removal of 0 bases from V and 9 bases from J, the junction contained 7 bases not matched to a gene. Per germline, CDR1 LGHNA and CDR2 YSLEER. CDR3 length: 15 residues. The CDR3 spells CASSQDQGALPEQFF. The CDR3 DNA follows: TGCGCCAGCAGCCAAGATCAGGGGGCGTTGCCTGAGCAGTTCTTC.

The DNA of the CDR3 is TGCGCCAGCAGCTTGGGCCATGGGGGCAATCAGCCCCAGCATTTT. Its translation: CASSLGHGGNQPQHF. The chain uses TRBV5-1 and TRBJ1-5; no clear D gene. Germline V gives CDR1 SGHRS, CDR2 YFSETQ. This CDR3 spans 15 amino acids. V was shortened by 0 bases and J by 2 bases, with 9 bases between the two germline ends.

The chain uses TRBV4-3 and TRBJ1-2; perhaps TRBD1 as D (5 bases). The V and J ends lost 0 bases and 5 bases respectively, with 16 bases between them. The germline CDR1 and CDR2 sequences are LGHNA and YSLEER. CDR3 length: 16 amino acids. The CDR3 DNA follows: TGCGCCAGCAGCCAAGAGCAGGGCGCGGCCGGGTATGGCTACACCTTC. Translating it yields CASSQEQGAAGYGYTF.

This clone was seen only a few times. The V call is TRBV28, the J call TRBJ1-2, with D perhaps TRBD1 (6 bases). Germline values: CDR1 MDHEN, CDR2 SYDVKM. The CDR3 loop spans 18 amino acids. V was pared by 5 bases and J by 4 bases, with 26 bases between. CDR3 in DNA: TGTGCCAGCAGTGGAAACATCCTTCAGGGGCCCTCCGCCTATGGCTACACCTTC. Translation gives CASSGNILQGPSAYGYTF.